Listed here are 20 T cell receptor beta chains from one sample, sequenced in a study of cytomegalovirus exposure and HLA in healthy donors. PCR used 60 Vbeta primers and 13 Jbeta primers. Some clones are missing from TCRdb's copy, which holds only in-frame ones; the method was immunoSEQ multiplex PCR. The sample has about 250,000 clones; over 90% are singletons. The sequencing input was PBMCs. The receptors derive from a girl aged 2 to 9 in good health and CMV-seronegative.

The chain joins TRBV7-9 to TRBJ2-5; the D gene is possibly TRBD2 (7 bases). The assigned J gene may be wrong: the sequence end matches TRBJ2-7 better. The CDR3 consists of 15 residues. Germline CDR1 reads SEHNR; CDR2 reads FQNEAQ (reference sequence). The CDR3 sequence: CASSYRRGGIHEQYF. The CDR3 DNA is TGTGCCAGCAGCTATCGGAGGGGGGGAATCCACGAGCAGTACTTC.

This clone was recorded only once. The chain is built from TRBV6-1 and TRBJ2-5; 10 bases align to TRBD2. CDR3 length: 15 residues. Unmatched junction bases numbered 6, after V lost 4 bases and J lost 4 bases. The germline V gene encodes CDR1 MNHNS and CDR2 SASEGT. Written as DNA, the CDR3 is TGTGCCAGCAGTGTCCTAGCGGGGGCTTCAGAGACCCAGTACTTC. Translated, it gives CASSVLAGASETQYF.

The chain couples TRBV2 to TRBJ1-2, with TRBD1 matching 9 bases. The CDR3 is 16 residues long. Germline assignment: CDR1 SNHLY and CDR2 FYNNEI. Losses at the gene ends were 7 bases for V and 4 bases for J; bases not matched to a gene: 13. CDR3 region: CASITPPGQGGYGYTF. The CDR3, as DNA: TGTGCCAGCATTACCCCCCCGGGACAGGGTGGCTATGGCTACACCTTC.

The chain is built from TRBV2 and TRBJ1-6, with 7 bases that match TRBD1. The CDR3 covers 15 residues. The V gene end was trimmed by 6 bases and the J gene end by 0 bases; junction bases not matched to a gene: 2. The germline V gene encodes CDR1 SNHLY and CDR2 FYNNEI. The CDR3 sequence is CASRTGTSYNSPLHF. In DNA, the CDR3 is TGTGCCAGCAGGACAGGGACCTCCTATAATTCACCCCTCCACTTT.

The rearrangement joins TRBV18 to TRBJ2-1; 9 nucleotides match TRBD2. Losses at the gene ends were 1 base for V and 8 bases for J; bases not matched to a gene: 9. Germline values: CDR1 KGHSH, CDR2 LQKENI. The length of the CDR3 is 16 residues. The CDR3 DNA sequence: TGTGCCAGCTCACCACGCGATAGCGGGAGTTCCGATGAGCAGTTCTTC. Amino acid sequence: CASSPRDSGSSDEQFF.

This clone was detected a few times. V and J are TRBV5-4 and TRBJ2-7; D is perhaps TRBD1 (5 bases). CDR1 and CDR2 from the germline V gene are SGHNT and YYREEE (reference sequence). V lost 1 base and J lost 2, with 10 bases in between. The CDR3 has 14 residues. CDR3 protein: CASSLSDSAYEQYF. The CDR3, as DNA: TGTGCCAGCAGCTTGAGTGACAGCGCCTACGAGCAGTACTTC.

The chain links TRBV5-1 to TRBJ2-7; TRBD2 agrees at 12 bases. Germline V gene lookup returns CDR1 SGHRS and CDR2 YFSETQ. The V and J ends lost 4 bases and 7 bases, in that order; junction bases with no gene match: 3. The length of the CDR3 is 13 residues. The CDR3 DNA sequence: TGCGCCAGCAGCCCCGGACTAGCGGGGGAGCAGTACTTC. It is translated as CASSPGLAGEQYF.

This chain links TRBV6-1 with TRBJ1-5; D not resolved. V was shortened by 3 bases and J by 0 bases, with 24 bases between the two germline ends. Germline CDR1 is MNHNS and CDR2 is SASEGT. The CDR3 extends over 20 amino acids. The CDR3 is CASSDAAGLDFTDSNQPQHF. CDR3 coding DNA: TGTGCCAGCAGTGACGCCGCGGGGTTGGACTTTACAGATAGCAATCAGCCCCAGCATTTT.

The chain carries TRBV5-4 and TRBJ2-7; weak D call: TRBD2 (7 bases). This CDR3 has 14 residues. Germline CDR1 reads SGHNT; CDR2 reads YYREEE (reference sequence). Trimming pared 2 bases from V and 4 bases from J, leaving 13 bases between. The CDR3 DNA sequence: TGTGCCAGCAGCTTTGGGGGGGCGGAGTACGAGCAGTACTTC. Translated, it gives CASSFGGAEYEQYF. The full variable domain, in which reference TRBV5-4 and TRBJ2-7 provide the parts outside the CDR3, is ETGVTQSPTHLIKTRGQQVTLRCSSQSGHNTVSWYQQALGQGPQFIFQYYREEENGRGNFPPRFSGLQFPNYSSELNVNALELDDSALYLCASSFGGAEYEQYFGPGTRLTVT.

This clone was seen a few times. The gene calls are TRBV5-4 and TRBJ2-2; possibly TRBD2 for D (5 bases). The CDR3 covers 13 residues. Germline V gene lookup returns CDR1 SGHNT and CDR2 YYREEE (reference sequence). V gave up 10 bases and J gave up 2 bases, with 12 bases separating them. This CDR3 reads CAQLGDNTGELFF. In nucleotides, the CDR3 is TGTGCCCAACTCGGGGATAACACCGGGGAGCTGTTTTTT.

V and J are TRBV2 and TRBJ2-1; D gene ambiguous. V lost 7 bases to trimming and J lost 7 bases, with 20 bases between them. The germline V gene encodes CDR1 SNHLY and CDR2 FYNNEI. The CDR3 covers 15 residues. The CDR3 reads CASTRYGREINEQFF. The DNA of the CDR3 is TGTGCCAGCACGAGGTATGGTAGAGAGATTAATGAGCAGTTCTTC.

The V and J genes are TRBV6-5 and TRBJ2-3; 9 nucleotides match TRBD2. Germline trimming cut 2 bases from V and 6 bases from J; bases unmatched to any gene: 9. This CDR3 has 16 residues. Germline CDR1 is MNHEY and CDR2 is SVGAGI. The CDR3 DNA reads TGTGCCAGCAGTTACCCCGCGGGAGGGCCCTCGGATACGCAGTATTTT. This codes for CASSYPAGGPSDTQYF.

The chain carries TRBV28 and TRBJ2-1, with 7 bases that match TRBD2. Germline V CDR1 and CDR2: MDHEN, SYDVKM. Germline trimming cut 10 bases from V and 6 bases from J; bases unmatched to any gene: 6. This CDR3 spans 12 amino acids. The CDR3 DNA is TGTGCCACCGTAAGCGGGGTCAATGAGCAGTTCTTC. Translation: CATVSGVNEQFF.

CDR3 amino acids: CASGGQGGSLLNYEQYF. DNA of the CDR3: TGTGCCAGCGGAGGACAGGGTGGGTCCCTACTCAACTACGAGCAGTACTTC. This rearrangement joins TRBV28 to TRBJ2-7; 8 bases fit TRBD1. The V and J ends lost 8 bases and 3 bases, in that order; junction bases with no gene match: 18. CDR3 length: 17 residues. The V gene's germline CDR1 is MDHEN and CDR2 SYDVKM.

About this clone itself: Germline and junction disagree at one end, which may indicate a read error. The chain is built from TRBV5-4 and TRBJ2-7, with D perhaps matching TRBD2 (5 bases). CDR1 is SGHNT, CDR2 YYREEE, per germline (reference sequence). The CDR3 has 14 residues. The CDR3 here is CATSQAEPHYEQYF. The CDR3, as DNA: TGTGCCACCAGCCAAGCGGAACCCCACTACGAGCAGTACTTC.

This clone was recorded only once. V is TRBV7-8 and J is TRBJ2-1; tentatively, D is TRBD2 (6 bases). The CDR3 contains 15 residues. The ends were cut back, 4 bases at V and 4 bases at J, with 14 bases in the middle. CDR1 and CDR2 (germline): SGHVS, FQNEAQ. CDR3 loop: CASSYQTRQYNEQFF. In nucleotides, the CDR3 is TGTGCCAGCAGCTATCAGACTAGACAGTACAATGAGCAGTTCTTC.

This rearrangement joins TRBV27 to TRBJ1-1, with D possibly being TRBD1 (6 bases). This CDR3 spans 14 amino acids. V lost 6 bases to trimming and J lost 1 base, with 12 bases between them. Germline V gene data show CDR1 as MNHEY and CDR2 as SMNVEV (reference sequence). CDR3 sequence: CASRVPQGNTEAFF. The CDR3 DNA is TGTGCCAGCAGAGTCCCACAGGGGAACACTGAAGCTTTCTTT.

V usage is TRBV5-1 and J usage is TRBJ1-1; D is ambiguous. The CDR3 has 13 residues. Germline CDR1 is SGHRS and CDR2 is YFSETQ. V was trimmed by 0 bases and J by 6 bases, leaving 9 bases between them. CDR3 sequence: CASSLDSEPEAFF. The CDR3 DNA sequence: TGCGCCAGCAGCTTGGATTCGGAGCCTGAAGCTTTCTTT.

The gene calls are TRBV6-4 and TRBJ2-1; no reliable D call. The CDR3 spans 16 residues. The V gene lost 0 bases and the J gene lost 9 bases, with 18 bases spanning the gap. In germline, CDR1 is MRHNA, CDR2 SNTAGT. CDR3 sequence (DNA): TGTGCCAGCAGTGACTCTTTATCCGAAATAGCAGCTGAGCAGTTCTTC. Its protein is CASSDSLSEIAAEQFF.

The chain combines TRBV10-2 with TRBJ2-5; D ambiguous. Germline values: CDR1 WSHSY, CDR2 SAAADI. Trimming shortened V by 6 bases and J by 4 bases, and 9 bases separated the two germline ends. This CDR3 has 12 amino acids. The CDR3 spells CASRSRVETQYF. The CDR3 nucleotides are TGCGCCAGCAGGTCCCGGGTAGAGACCCAGTACTTC.